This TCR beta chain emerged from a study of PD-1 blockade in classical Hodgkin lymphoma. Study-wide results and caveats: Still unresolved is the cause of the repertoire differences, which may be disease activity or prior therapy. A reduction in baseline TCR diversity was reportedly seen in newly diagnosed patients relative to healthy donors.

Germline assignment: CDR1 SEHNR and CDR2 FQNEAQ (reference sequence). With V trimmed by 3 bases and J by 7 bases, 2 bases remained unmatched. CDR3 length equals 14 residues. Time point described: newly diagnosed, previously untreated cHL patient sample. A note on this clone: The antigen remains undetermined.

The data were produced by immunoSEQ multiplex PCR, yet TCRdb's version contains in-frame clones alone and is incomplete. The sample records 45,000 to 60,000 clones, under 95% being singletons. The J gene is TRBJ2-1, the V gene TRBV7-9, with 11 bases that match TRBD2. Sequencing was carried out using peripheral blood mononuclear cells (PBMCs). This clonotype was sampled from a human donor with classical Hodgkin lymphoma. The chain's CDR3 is CASSFGTSGNEQFF. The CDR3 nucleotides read TGTGCCAGCAGCTTCGGGACTAGCGGTAATGAGCAGTTCTTC. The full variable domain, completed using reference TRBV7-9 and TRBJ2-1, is DTGVSQNPRHKITKRGQNVTFRCDPISEHNRLYWYRQTLGQGPEFLTYFQNEAQLEKSRLLSDRFSAERPKGSFSTLEIQRTEQGDSAMYLCASSFGTSGNEQFFGPGTRLTVL.